This T cell receptor (beta chain) is drawn from a study of blood T cell repertoires in COVID-19. Study details: The samples span acute and convalescent COVID-19 from the United States, Italy and Spain. PBMCs, B-cell-depleted T cells, or T cells provided the cDNA or gDNA that made up the material.

Authors' analysis steps: Reference gene primer amplification gave nucleated cell count estimates. Some clones are missing from TCRdb's copy, which holds only in-frame ones; the method was immunoSEQ multiplex PCR. V and J calls and clone size are given by that table; D and trimming were obtained from the DNA. Among under 400,000 clones, roughly 89% were seen once, and the ten largest hold around 6.3%. This CDR3 has 17 amino acids. CDR1 SGHDT and CDR2 YYEEEE come from the germline V gene. Trimming left V 4 bases short and J 8 bases short, with 25 bases between. J is TRBJ1-5 and V is TRBV5-6, with D tentatively TRBD1 (6 bases). The origin of this receptor is a young man with active or convalescent COVID-19. The material sequenced was peripheral blood. The CDR3 coding sequence is TGTGCCAGCAGCCTAGAACTGACAGGTCTGCCGTTTGAGCCCCAGCATTTT. Amino acids: CASSLELTGLPFEPQHF.